The 2 T cell receptor beta chains reported below all come from one sample, sequenced in a study of T cells after yellow fever vaccination (dated by TCRdb to about 2019). In the paper's terms, the treatment or condition label means: live attenuated yellow fever vaccine strain. The library was built by means of 5' RACE. The reads were generated on an Illumina HiSeq 2500. The public sequencing data were trimmed at Q25 with fastp and processed into clonotypes with MiXCR by TCRdb, which kept only in-frame beta chains. Entries are consolidated by CDR3 protein sequence, retaining the most common genes and DNA. The sample records approximately 550,000 distinct CDR3 sequences, roughly 21% of which are singletons. Of the sample, more than 13% is held by the ten largest clones. Source: PBMCs, taken 15 days after the yellow fever booster vaccination. These receptors were collected from a man in his thirties or forties who received the YFV17D yellow fever vaccine.

The rearrangement uses TRBV19 and TRBJ2-1, with TRBD2 matching over 9 bases. Germline trimming cut 4 bases from V and 7 bases from J; bases unmatched to any gene: 17. Germline values: CDR1 LNHDA, CDR2 SQIVND (reference sequence). The CDR3 runs to 18 residues. The CDR3 reads CASSTTQGPRREGNEQFF. CDR3 nucleotides: TGTGCCAGTAGTACGACACAGGGGCCAAGGCGGGAGGGAAATGAGCAGTTCTTC.

This sequence joins TRBV2 and TRBJ2-2; D remains ambiguous. The CDR3 length is 12 residues. Germline V gene sequence: CDR1 SNHLY, CDR2 FYNNEI. With 4 bases removed from V and 13 bases from J, the gap between germline ends came to 13 bases. The DNA of the CDR3 is TGTGCCAGCAGTGGGTCACCTAACGGGCTGTTTTTT. Translation: CASSGSPNGLFF.